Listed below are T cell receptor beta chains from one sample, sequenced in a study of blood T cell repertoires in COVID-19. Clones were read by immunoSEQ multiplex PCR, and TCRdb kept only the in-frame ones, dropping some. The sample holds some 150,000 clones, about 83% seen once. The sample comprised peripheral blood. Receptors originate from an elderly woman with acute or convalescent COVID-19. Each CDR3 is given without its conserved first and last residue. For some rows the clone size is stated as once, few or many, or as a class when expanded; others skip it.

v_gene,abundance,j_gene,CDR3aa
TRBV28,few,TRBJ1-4,ASSQGQRYEKLF
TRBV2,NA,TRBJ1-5,ASSGDPPGFQPQH
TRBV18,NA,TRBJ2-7,ASSPLGTAGSYEQY
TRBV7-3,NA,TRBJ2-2,ASSLTLGTGELF
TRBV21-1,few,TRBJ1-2,ASSKRDGYT
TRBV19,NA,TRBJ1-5,ASSIIATGNQPQH
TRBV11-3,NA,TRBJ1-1,ASSFTGGVTEAF
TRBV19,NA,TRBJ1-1,ASSPGTGGFTEAF
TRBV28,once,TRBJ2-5,ASSFGTSGSGVGETQY
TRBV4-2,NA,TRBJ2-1,ASSQGEGLEQF
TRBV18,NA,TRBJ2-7,ASSRTSGVYEQY
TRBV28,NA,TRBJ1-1,ASIGTVMNTEAF
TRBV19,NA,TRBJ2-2,ASSKLAGTGELF
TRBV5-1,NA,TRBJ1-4,ASSSDRNEKLF
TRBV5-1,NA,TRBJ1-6,ASSQGSNSPLH
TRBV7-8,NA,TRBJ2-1,ASSPGGRENEQF
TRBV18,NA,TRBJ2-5,ASSPRLEETQY
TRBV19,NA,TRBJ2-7,ASSRQGNDEQY
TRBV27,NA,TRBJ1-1,ASSLGRGRSTEAF
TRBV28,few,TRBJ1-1,ASSVRNRGREAF
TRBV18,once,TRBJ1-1,ASSPGTATEAF
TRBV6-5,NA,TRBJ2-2,ASSYQGNTGELF
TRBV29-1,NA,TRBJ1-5,SVGQGERGPQH
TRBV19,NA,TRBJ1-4,ASSISATNEKLF
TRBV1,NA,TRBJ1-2,TSSQDTRGRSYGYT
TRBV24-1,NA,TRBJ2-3,ATSDPLGGGGTDTQY
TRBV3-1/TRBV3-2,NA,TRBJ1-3,ASSRFGGVPGNTIY
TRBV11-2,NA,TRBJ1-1,ASSLSGRAGASMNTEAF
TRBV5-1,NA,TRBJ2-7,ASSVGLDPYEQY
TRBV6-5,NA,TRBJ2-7,ASGTSGFGEQY
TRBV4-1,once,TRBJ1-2,ASSQDQGFYGYT
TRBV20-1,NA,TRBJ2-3,SASGTSGNTDTQY
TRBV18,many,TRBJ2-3,ASSPPGTSGDTQY
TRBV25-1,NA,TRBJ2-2,ASSRLAIGELF
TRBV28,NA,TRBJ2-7,ASSQRATGSYEQY
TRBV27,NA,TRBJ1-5,ASSTRSGNQPQH
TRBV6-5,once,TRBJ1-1,ANKGRGKTEAF
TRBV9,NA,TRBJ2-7,ASSVAGPYEQY
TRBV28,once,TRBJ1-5,ASSWTGYGNQPQH
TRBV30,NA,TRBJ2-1,AWIARGTYNEQF
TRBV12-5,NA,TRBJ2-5,ASGQGTNQETQY
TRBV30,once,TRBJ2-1,AWSVTLGQGASDEQF
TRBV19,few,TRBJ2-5,ASSPAGGLETQY
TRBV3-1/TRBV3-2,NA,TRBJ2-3,ASSPPGLARRTDTQY
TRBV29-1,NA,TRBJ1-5,SVEEGLGQPQH